This T cell receptor (beta chain) was sequenced during a study of CD8 T cells in Susac syndrome. CD8+ and CD4+ T cells from blood underwent TCR beta sequencing. Random hexamers were used to reverse transcribe the RNA input (roughly 0.5 to 1 ug). TCRdb reprocessed the immunoSEQ multiplex PCR reads with MiXCR, giving one entry per CDR3 protein. Of a few hundred thousand distinct CDR3 sequences listed, 89% were seen once; the top ten hold roughly 0.2%. Per germline, CDR1 SQVTM and CDR2 ANQGSEA. CDR3 size: 12 residues. V lost 3 bases and J lost 1, with 4 bases in between. This sequence originates from a human donor with multiple sclerosis. Material: CD8+ T cells from PBMCs. The chain employs TRBV29-1 and TRBJ2-1; D unclear. CDR3 in DNA: TGCAGCGTTGACCCTTCCTACAATGAGCAGTTCTTC. Translating it yields CSVDPSYNEQFF.